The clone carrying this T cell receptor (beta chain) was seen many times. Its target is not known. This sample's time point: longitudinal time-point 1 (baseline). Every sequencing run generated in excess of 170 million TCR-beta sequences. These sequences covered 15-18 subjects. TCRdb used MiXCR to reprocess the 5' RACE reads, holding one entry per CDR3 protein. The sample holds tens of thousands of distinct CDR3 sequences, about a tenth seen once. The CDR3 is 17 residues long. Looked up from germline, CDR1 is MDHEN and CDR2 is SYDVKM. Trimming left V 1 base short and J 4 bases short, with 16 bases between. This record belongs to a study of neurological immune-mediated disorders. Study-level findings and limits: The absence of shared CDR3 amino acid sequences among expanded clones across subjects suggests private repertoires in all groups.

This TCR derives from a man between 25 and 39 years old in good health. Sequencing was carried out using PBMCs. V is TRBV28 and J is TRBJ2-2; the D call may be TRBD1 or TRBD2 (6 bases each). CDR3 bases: TGTGCCAGCAGTTTATCGGCGGGGACAAGGCTCACCGGGGAGCTGTTTTTT. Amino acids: CASSLSAGTRLTGELFF.